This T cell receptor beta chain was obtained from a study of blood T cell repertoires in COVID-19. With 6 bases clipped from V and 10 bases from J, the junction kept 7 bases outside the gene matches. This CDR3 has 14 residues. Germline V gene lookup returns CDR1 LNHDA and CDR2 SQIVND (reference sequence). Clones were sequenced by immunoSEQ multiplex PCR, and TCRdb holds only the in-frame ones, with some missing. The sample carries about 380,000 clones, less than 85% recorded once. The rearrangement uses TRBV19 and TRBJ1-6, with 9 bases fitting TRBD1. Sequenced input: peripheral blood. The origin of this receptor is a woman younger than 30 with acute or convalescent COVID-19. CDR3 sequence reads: CASRKTGGTSPLHF. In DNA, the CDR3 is TGTGCCAGTAGGAAGACAGGGGGAACGTCACCCCTCCACTTT.